The 9 T cell receptor beta chains presented below share a single source sample, sequenced in a study of blood T cell repertoires in COVID-19. Sequencing used immunoSEQ multiplex PCR; TCRdb keeps in-frame clones, though not all of them. Among 95,000 to 100,000 clones listed, approximately 91% were seen once. Sequences were obtained from peripheral blood. These receptors were taken from a middle-aged man with acute or convalescent COVID-19.

The chain joins TRBV6-2 or TRBV6-3 to TRBJ2-7; 10 positions agree with TRBD1. V gave up 6 bases and J gave up 1 base; unmatched junction bases: 9. Germline CDR1 and CDR2: MNHEY and SVGEGT. The CDR3 is made up of 16 amino acids. The CDR3 nucleotides read TGTGCCAGCAGCCGGGACAGGGGCGAAGAATCCTACGAGCAGTACTTC. Residues: CASSRDRGEESYEQYF.

This clone appeared a few times. The rearrangement joins TRBV28 to TRBJ1-3; D not certain. The CDR3 spans 13 residues. V lost 5 bases and J 11 bases, leaving 16 bases between the germline ends. Germline values: CDR1 MDHEN, CDR2 SYDVKM. CDR3 amino acids: CASSIPEWRSIYF. CDR3 coding DNA: TGTGCCAGCAGTATCCCGGAGTGGCGGTCCATATATTTT. Full variable domain (rest looked up from reference TRBV28 and TRBJ1-3): DVKVTQSSRYLVKRTGEKVFLECVQDMDHENMFWYRQDPGLGLRLIYFSYDVKMKEKGDIPEGYSVSREKKERFSLILESASTNQTSMYLCASSIPEWRSIYFGEGSWLTVV.

The rearrangement links TRBV6-1 to TRBJ2-3; D not resolved. Trimming shortened V by 2 bases and J by 5 bases, and 11 bases separated the two germline ends. CDR1 and CDR2 (germline): MNHNS, SASEGT. This CDR3 has 14 amino acids. CDR3 loop: CASSEFEEGDTQYF. The CDR3, as DNA: TGTGCCAGCAGTGAATTTGAGGAAGGAGATACGCAGTATTTT.

CDR3 DNA sequence: TGCGCCAGCAGCCCCCTCACAGGGTATATTATCGGGGAGCTGTTTTTT. Translation: CASSPLTGYIIGELFF. The chain is built from TRBV4-1 and TRBJ2-2; D is possibly TRBD1 (6 bases). The CDR3 consists of 16 residues. The V gene's germline CDR1 is MGHRA and CDR2 YSYEKL. The V end lost 4 bases, the J end lost 7 bases, and 19 bases lay between the germline ends.

The sample holds one count of this clone. The genes are TRBV9 and TRBJ2-2; TRBD1 agrees at 11 bases. With 1 base clipped from V and 6 bases from J, the junction kept 2 bases outside the gene matches. The CDR3 loop spans 15 amino acids. The germline gives CDR1 SGDLS, CDR2 YYNGEE. CDR3 region: CASSVRTGGPGELFF. In DNA form, the CDR3 reads TGTGCCAGCAGCGTACGGACAGGGGGCCCCGGGGAGCTGTTTTTT. The full variable domain, rest sourced from reference TRBV9 and TRBJ2-2, is DSGVTQTPKHLITATGQRVTLRCSPRSGDLSVYWYQQSLDQGLQFLIQYYNGEERAKGNILERFSAQQFPDLHSELNLSSLELGDSALYFCASSVRTGGPGELFFGEGSRLTVL.

The chain carries TRBV18 and TRBJ1-1; 7 positions match TRBD1. Germline V gene data show CDR1 as KGHSH and CDR2 as LQKENI. This CDR3 has 16 residues. Trimming took 1 base from V and 2 from J; bases not matched to a gene: 7. This CDR3 reads CASSPLIGGTNTEAFF. The CDR3 DNA follows: TGTGCCAGCTCACCACTAATAGGGGGCACCAACACTGAAGCTTTCTTT.

This chain joins TRBV30 and TRBJ1-3; tentative D call: TRBD1 (5 bases). The CDR3 spans 14 residues. The V gene lost 4 bases and the J gene lost 3 bases, with 13 bases spanning the gap. CDR1 GTSNPN and CDR2 SVGIG come from the germline V gene (reference sequence). This CDR3 is CAWTAGIHGNTIYF. CDR3 in DNA: TGTGCCTGGACAGCAGGGATACATGGAAACACCATATATTTT.

V usage is TRBV30 and J usage is TRBJ1-4; a weak D match, TRBD1 (5 bases). From germline, CDR1 is GTSNPN and CDR2 SVGIG (reference sequence). The CDR3 spans 13 residues. V dropped 6 bases and J dropped 5 bases, with 13 bases sitting between them. The DNA for the CDR3 is TGTGCCTGCGCGACAGCGAGCAATGAAAAACTGTTTTTT. Protein sequence: CACATASNEKLFF.

The genes are TRBV19 and TRBJ2-2; TRBD1 matches at 7 bases. This CDR3 comprises 15 residues. V shed 7 bases and J 6 bases; nucleotides not matched to a gene: 11. Germline-derived CDR1 and CDR2 are LNHDA and SQIVND (reference sequence). The CDR3 loop is CASTIGAGGAGELFF. In nucleotides, the CDR3 is TGTGCCAGTACCATCGGGGCAGGGGGAGCCGGGGAGCTGTTTTTT. Variable domain in full (rest from reference TRBV19 and TRBJ2-2): DGGITQSPKYLFRKEGQNVTLSCEQNLNHDAMYWYRQDPGQGLRLIYYSQIVNDFQKGDIAEGYSVSREKKESFPLTVTSAQKNPTAFYLCASTIGAGGAGELFFGEGSRLTVL.